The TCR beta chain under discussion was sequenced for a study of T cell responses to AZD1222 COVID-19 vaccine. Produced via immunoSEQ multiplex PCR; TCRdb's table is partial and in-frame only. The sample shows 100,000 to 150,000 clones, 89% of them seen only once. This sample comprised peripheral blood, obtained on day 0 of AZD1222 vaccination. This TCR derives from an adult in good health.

In nucleotides, the CDR3 is TGCGCCAGCAGCCTCGGACAGCGAAATTCACCCCTCCACTTT. This gives the protein CASSLGQRNSPLHF. This chain uses TRBV5-1 with TRBJ1-6, with a weak D call TRBD1 (6 bases). The length of the CDR3 is 14 residues. Germline CDR1 and CDR2: SGHRS and YFSETQ. Trimming cost V 4 bases and J 7 bases, with 12 bases left between them.